A single sample gave rise to the 8 T cell receptor beta chains below, sequenced in a study of PD-1 blockade in classical Hodgkin lymphoma (dated by TCRdb to the early 2020s). The time point label corresponds to: cycle 1 day 1 (C1D1), immediately before nivolumab initiation. Every trial patient had relapsed after autologous stem cell transplantation, and cohorts A, B and C differed in prior brentuximab vedotin exposure. Receptors were amplified or captured by the immunoSEQ multiplex PCR assay. The table comes from immuneACCESS by way of TCRdb, which keeps in-frame sequences with V and J called. Part of the clones is missing from these tables; in studies checked, under half for an unresolved V gene and the rest for unknown reasons. The sample table lists tens of thousands of clones, 71% of them with a count of one. The top ten constitute about 17% of the sample. Sequences were derived from peripheral blood mononuclear cells (PBMCs), sampled at baseline. These receptors were collected from a human donor with classical Hodgkin lymphoma.

The rearrangement uses TRBV10-2 and TRBJ1-6; TRBD1 matches at 7 bases. The trim removed 6 bases at V and 7 bases at J, leaving 6 bases unmatched. The CDR3 has 14 residues. Germline CDR1 is WSHSY and CDR2 is SAAADI. The DNA of the CDR3 is TGCGCCAGCAGGGCCGGGACAGAAAATTCACCCCTCCACTTT. Translation gives CASRAGTENSPLHF.

A few counts support this clone. This chain's CDR3 is CASSLRGSISNQPQHF. Here the CDR3 DNA reads TGTGCCAGCAGCTTAAGGGGTTCTATTAGCAATCAGCCCCAGCATTTT. This rearrangement joins TRBV7-6 to TRBJ1-5, with D possibly being TRBD1 (5 bases). This CDR3 comprises 16 residues. Trimming left V 2 bases short and J 0 bases short, with 11 bases between. CDR1 and CDR2 (germline): SGHVS, FNYEAQ.

This clone has just a few counts. The chain uses TRBV19 and TRBJ1-5; weak D call: TRBD1 (6 bases). Trimming cost V 3 bases and J 7 bases, with 16 bases left between them. The germline CDR1 and CDR2 sequences are LNHDA and SQIVND (reference sequence). The CDR3 consists of 15 residues. CDR3 protein: CASSISRGGRQPQHF. In DNA form, the CDR3 reads TGTGCCAGTAGTATTAGCAGGGGAGGAAGGCAGCCCCAGCATTTT. Complete variable domain (other parts from reference TRBV19 and TRBJ1-5): DGGITQSPKYLFRKEGQNVTLSCEQNLNHDAMYWYRQDPGQGLRLIYYSQIVNDFQKGDIAEGYSVSREKKESFPLTVTSAQKNPTAFYLCASSISRGGRQPQHFGDGTRLSIL.

The chain carries TRBV9 and TRBJ2-1, with 7 bases identical to TRBD1. This CDR3 is built from 13 residues. From germline, CDR1 is SGDLS and CDR2 YYNGEE. J gave up 13 bases and V 4 bases, and 11 bases lay outside the gene matches. The CDR3 DNA reads as TGTGCCAGCAGCTCTACAGGGGTGGATTCCCAGTTCTTC. Its translation: CASSSTGVDSQFF. Combining the CDR3 with reference TRBV9 and TRBJ2-1 gives the whole variable domain DSGVTQTPKHLITATGQRVTLRCSPRSGDLSVYWYQQSLDQGLQFLIQYYNGEERAKGNILERFSAQQFPDLHSELNLSSLELGDSALYFCASSSTGVDSQFFGPGTRLTVL.

CDR3 sequence reads: CASSQSLGNRYSNQPQHF. The CDR3, as DNA: TGCGCCAGCAGCCAATCTCTTGGCAACCGATATAGCAATCAGCCCCAGCATTTT. V usage is TRBV4-1 and J usage is TRBJ1-5, with unresolved D. The CDR3 runs to 18 residues. Trimming shortened V by 2 bases and J by 0 bases, and 17 bases separated the two germline ends. Germline CDR1 MGHRA, CDR2 YSYEKL.

Within the sample, this clone is medium-sized. The chain joins TRBV10-1 to TRBJ1-4, with D hard to call. Germline CDR1 is WNHNN and CDR2 is SYGVQD (reference sequence). The length of the CDR3 is 12 residues. V was cut by 7 bases and J by 6 bases, with 9 bases left in between. Written as DNA, the CDR3 is TGCGCCAGCACAGAGGAGGATGAAAAACTGTTTTTT. Translated: CASTEEDEKLFF.

This chain joins TRBV28 and TRBJ2-7; the D call may be TRBD1 or TRBD2 (5 bases each). Deletions cut 6 bases from V and 6 bases from J, with 18 bases between. CDR3 length: 14 amino acids. Per the germline V gene, CDR1 is MDHEN and CDR2 is SYDVKM. The CDR3 is CASSSGTIPSEQYF. CDR3 DNA: TGTGCCAGCAGCTCCGGGACGATTCCTTCCGAGCAGTACTTC.

V is TRBV5-8 and J is TRBJ1-2, with D unresolved. Between the trimmed V and J ends, which lost 0 bases and 4 bases, there was a span of 7 bases. Looked up from germline, CDR1 is SGHTS and CDR2 is YDEGEE. The CDR3 is made up of 13 amino acids. CDR3 sequence (DNA): TGTGCCAGCAGCTTGGGGGTATTCTATGGCTACACCTTC. Its protein product is CASSLGVFYGYTF.